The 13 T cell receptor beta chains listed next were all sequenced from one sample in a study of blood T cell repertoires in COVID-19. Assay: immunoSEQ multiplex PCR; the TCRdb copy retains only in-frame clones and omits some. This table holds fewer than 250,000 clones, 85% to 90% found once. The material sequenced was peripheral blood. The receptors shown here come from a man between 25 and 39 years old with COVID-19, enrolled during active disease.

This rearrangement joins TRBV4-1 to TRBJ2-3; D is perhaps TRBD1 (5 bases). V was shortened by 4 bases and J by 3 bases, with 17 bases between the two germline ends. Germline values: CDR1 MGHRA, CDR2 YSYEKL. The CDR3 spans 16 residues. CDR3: CASSPGIYGKTDTQYF. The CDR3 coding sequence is TGCGCCAGCAGCCCAGGGATCTATGGTAAAACAGATACGCAGTATTTT.

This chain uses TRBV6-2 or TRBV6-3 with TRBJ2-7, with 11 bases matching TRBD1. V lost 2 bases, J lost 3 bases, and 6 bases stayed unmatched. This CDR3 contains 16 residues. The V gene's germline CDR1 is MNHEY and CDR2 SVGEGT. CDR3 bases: TGTGCCAGCAGTTACGGGGGGGACAGGGGGTACTACGAGCAGTACTTC. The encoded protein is CASSYGGDRGYYEQYF.

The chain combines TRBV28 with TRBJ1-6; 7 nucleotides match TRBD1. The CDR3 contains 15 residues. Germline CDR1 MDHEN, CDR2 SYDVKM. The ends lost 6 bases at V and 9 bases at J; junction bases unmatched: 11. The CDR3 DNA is TGTGCCAGCAGACCCTACAGGGGCGCGGGTTCACCCCTCCACTTT. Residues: CASRPYRGAGSPLHF.

CDR3 amino acids: CASSPGTGTDTQYF. In DNA, the CDR3 is TGTGCCAGCTCACCAGGGACTGGCACAGATACGCAGTATTTT. This sequence joins TRBV18 and TRBJ2-3, with D maybe TRBD2 (6 bases). Germline V gives CDR1 KGHSH, CDR2 LQKENI. V shed 2 bases and J shed 1 base, with 7 bases lying between them. The CDR3 runs 14 residues.

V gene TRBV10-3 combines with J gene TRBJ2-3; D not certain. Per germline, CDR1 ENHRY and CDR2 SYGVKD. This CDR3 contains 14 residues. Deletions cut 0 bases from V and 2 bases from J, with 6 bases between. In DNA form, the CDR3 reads TGTGCCATCAGTGAGTCGAGGCACACAGATACGCAGTATTTT. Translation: CAISESRHTDTQYF.

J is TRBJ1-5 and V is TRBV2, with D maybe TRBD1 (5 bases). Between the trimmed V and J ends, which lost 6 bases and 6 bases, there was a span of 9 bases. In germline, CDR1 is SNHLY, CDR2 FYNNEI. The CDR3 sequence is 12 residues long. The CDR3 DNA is TGTGCCAGCAGCGGGGGTCGTCAGCCCCAGCATTTT. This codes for CASSGGRQPQHF.

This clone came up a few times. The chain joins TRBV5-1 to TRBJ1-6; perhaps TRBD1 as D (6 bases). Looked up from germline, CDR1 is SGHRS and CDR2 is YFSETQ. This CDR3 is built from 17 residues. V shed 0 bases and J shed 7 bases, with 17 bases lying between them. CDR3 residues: CASSLEGRGFSNSPLHF. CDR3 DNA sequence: TGCGCCAGCAGCTTGGAGGGCAGGGGATTCTCCAATTCACCCCTCCACTTT.

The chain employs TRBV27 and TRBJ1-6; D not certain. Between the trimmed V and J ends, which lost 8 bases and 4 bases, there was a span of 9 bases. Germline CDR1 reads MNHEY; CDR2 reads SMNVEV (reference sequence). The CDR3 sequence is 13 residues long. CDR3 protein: CASSSRYNSPLHF. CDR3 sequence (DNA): TGTGCCAGCTCCTCCAGGTATAATTCACCCCTCCACTTT.

CDR3 in amino acids: CASRVSSGNTIYF. The CDR3 DNA is TGTGCCAGCCGGGTATCCTCTGGAAACACCATATATTTT. The J gene is TRBJ1-3, the V gene TRBV27; no clear D. The length of the CDR3 is 13 residues. Deletions cut 8 bases from V and 0 bases from J, with 8 bases between. Looked up from germline, CDR1 is MNHEY and CDR2 is SMNVEV (reference sequence).

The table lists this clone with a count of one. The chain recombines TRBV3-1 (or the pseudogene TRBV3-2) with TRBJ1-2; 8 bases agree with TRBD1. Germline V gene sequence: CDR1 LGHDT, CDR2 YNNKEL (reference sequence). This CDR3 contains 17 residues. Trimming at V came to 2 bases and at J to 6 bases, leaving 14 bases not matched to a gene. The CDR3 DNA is TGTGCCAGCAGCCAACTCCCAGGGGGCAGTGTCAAGGATGGCTACACCTTC. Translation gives CASSQLPGGSVKDGYTF.

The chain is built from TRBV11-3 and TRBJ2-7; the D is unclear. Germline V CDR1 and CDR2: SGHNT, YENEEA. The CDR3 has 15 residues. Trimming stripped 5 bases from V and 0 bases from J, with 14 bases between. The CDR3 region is CASSRCRLSSYEQYF. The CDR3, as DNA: TGTGCCAGCAGCCGTTGCAGGTTGAGCTCCTACGAGCAGTACTTC.

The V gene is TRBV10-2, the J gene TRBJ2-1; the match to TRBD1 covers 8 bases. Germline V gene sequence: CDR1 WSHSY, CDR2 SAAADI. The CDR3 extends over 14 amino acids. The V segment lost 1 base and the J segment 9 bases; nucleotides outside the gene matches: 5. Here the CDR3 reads CASSEWTGTSEQFF. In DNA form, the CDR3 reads TGCGCCAGCAGTGAGTGGACAGGGACTTCTGAGCAGTTCTTC.

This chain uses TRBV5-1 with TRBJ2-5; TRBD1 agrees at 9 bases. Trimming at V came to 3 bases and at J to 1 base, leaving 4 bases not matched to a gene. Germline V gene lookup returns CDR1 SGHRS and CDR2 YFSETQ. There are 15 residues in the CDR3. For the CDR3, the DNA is TGCGCCAGCAGCTCGGGACAGGGACTCCAAGAGACCCAGTACTTC. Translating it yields CASSSGQGLQETQYF.